A single sample is the source of the 20 T cell receptor beta chains below, sequenced in a study of PD-L1 blockade in urothelial cancer. TCRdb's table, derived via immunoSEQ multiplex PCR, lists solely in-frame clones and lacks some. The table shows tens of thousands of clones, with approximately 81% occurring only once. The sequencing here drew on PBMCs, taken around atezolizumab (anti-PD-L1) treatment. These receptors all come from a man between 70 and 80 years old with urothelial cancer.

The V call is TRBV4-1, the J call TRBJ2-1, with 9 bases aligning to TRBD2. With 3 bases clipped from V and 4 bases from J, the junction kept 7 bases outside the gene matches. The CDR3 consists of 16 residues. Per the germline V gene, CDR1 is MGHRA and CDR2 is YSYEKL. The chain's CDR3 is CASSQALAGFYNEQFF. In DNA, the CDR3 is TGCGCCAGCAGCCAGGCCCTAGCGGGGTTTTACAATGAGCAGTTCTTC.

The V call is TRBV5-4, the J call TRBJ2-7, with TRBD1 matching over 9 bases. Germline CDR1 is SGHNT and CDR2 is YYREEE (reference sequence). V was clipped by 3 bases and J by 0 bases; unmatched bases: 4. This CDR3 has 15 residues. This chain's CDR3 is CASSSGTGRSYEQYF. The CDR3, as DNA: TGTGCCAGCAGCTCCGGGACAGGGCGCTCCTACGAGCAGTACTTC.

This chain uses TRBV10-3 with TRBJ1-2, with D maybe TRBD1 (5 bases). Germline V lookup: CDR1 ENHRY, CDR2 SYGVKD. This CDR3 is 19 amino acids long. Trimming cost V 3 bases and J 0 bases, with 23 bases left between them. The CDR3 loop reads CAISDGGRGRSLPNYGYTF. In DNA, the CDR3 is TGTGCCATCAGTGACGGGGGGAGGGGAAGGTCCCTTCCTAACTATGGCTACACCTTC.

The chain employs TRBV18 and TRBJ2-2; 8 bases agree with TRBD1. Germline V lookup: CDR1 KGHSH, CDR2 LQKENI. The CDR3 has 16 amino acids. V was clipped by 1 base and J by 3 bases; unmatched bases: 4. DNA of the CDR3: TGTGCCAGCTCACCACTGGGACAGGAGGACACCGGGGAGCTGTTTTTT. Protein: CASSPLGQEDTGELFF. The full variable domain, completed using reference TRBV18 and TRBJ2-2, is NAGVMQNPRHLVRRRGQEARLRCSPMKGHSHVYWYRQLPEEGLKFMVYLQKENIIDESGMPKERFSAEFPKEGPSILRIQQVVRGDSAAYFCASSPLGQEDTGELFFGEGSRLTVL.

V gene TRBV7-4 combines with J gene TRBJ2-7, with 7 bases that match TRBD1. The CDR3 has 15 amino acids. CDR1 SGHVT and CDR2 SQSDAQ come from the germline V gene. V trimming: 5 bases; J trimming: 3 bases; junction bases outside the gene matches: 10. The CDR3 here is CASSVRTGYFYEQYF. Here the CDR3 DNA reads TGTGCCAGCAGCGTGAGGACAGGTTACTTCTACGAGCAGTACTTC.

V is TRBV28 and J is TRBJ1-2, with D maybe TRBD1 (6 bases). Trimming shortened V by 11 bases and J by 8 bases, and 18 bases separated the two germline ends. CDR1 and CDR2 from the germline V gene are MDHEN and SYDVKM. The CDR3 has 12 residues. CDR3 residues: CAEGRGVGGYTF. The CDR3 DNA sequence: TGTGCCGAGGGCAGGGGAGTAGGGGGCTACACCTTC.

A single count supports this clone. The rearrangement joins TRBV27 to TRBJ2-6; 7 bases map to TRBD1. The CDR3 spans 15 residues. CDR1 MNHEY and CDR2 SMNVEV come from the germline V gene (reference sequence). V lost 6 bases to trimming and J lost 1 base; unmatched junction nucleotides: 3. The DNA of the CDR3 is TGTGCCAGCAGCCAGACAGGGTCTGGGGCCAACGTCCTGACTTTC. Protein sequence: CASSQTGSGANVLTF.

This chain uses TRBV6-5 with TRBJ2-7; 10 bases map to TRBD2. V lost 7 bases, J lost 5 bases, and 5 bases stayed unmatched. CDR3 size: 13 residues. Per the germline V gene, CDR1 is MNHEY and CDR2 is SVGAGI. The CDR3 loop is CASTVAGGHEQYF. CDR3 coding DNA: TGTGCCAGCACCGTAGCGGGAGGCCACGAGCAGTACTTC.

V is TRBV28 and J is TRBJ2-7; D might be TRBD2 (6 bases). The germline V gene encodes CDR1 MDHEN and CDR2 SYDVKM. V shed 3 bases and J shed 7 bases, with 10 bases lying between them. This CDR3 has 12 residues. The CDR3 is CASSFSGREQYF. CDR3 sequence (DNA): TGTGCCAGCAGTTTCTCAGGGAGGGAGCAGTACTTC. The whole variable domain, remainder taken from reference TRBV28 and TRBJ2-7, is DVKVTQSSRYLVKRTGEKVFLECVQDMDHENMFWYRQDPGLGLRLIYFSYDVKMKEKGDIPEGYSVSREKKERFSLILESASTNQTSMYLCASSFSGREQYFGPGTRLTVT.

This clone was detected once. CDR3 DNA sequence: TGTGCCAGTAGTTCTTATGGACTAGCGGGAGTAGAGACCCAGTACTTC. Its translation: CASSSYGLAGVETQYF. The rearrangement joins TRBV19 to TRBJ2-5; TRBD2 agrees at 13 bases. With 5 bases clipped from V and 4 bases from J, the junction kept 7 bases outside the gene matches. The CDR3 contains 16 residues. CDR1 is LNHDA, CDR2 SQIVND, per germline (reference sequence).

The gene calls are TRBV10-3 and TRBJ2-3; 7 bases are shared with TRBD2. The CDR3 is made up of 13 amino acids. The V and J ends lost 10 bases and 1 base, in that order; junction bases with no gene match: 5. Germline lookup yields CDR1 ENHRY and CDR2 SYGVKD. In DNA form, the CDR3 reads TGTGCCACCTCTAGCGGAGGCACAGATACGCAGTATTTT. Its protein is CATSSGGTDTQYF.

V and J are TRBV5-4 and TRBJ2-1, with TRBD2 as a possible D gene (5 bases). The CDR3 consists of 16 residues. The germline V gene has CDR1 SGHNT and CDR2 YYREEE (reference sequence). V lost 0 bases and J lost 5, with 15 bases in between. The CDR3 loop reads CASSLEIGGRDNEQFF. The CDR3 nucleotides are TGTGCCAGCAGCTTGGAAATCGGAGGACGCGACAATGAGCAGTTCTTC.

The genes are TRBV28 and TRBJ2-5; TRBD2 aligns across 11 bases. With V trimmed by 3 bases and J by 6 bases, 3 bases remained unmatched. Germline V gene lookup returns CDR1 MDHEN and CDR2 SYDVKM. This CDR3 spans 14 amino acids. CDR3 DNA sequence: TGTGCCAGCAGTTTGACTAGCGGGATAAAGACCCAGTACTTC. It codes for CASSLTSGIKTQYF.

This chain connects TRBV29-1 to TRBJ2-2, with D perhaps TRBD1 (6 bases). Trimming cost V 2 bases and J 4 bases, with 14 bases left between them. The V gene's germline CDR1 is SQVTM and CDR2 ANQGSEA. The CDR3 has 15 residues. In DNA, the CDR3 is TGCAGCGTTGAATTAGGCAGGGGCCGCACCGGGGAGCTGTTTTTT. This encodes CSVELGRGRTGELFF.

In this sample, this clone turned up once. This chain joins TRBV10-1 and TRBJ2-2; the D gene is possibly TRBD2 (5 bases). The CDR3 has 19 residues. V lost 6 bases to trimming and J lost 5 bases, with 28 bases between them. Germline V lookup: CDR1 WNHNN, CDR2 SYGVQD (reference sequence). DNA for the CDR3: TGCGCCAGCAGCCCTCGCCACCTACAAGCGGCAATGGGGACCGGGGAGCTGTTTTTT. This gives the protein CASSPRHLQAAMGTGELFF.

V usage is TRBV28 and J usage is TRBJ2-5, with 10 bases that match TRBD1. Losses at the gene ends were 4 bases for V and 0 bases for J; bases not matched to a gene: 11. Looked up from germline, CDR1 is MDHEN and CDR2 is SYDVKM. The CDR3 is 18 amino acids. The CDR3 DNA sequence: TGTGCCAGCAGTTCCACCGCTCGACAGGGGGCGTACCAAGAGACCCAGTACTTC. Translated: CASSSTARQGAYQETQYF.

The V call is TRBV5-6, the J call TRBJ1-1; TRBD1 aligns across 7 bases. V dropped 0 bases and J dropped 0; count of bases not matched to a gene: 5. This CDR3 spans 16 amino acids. Germline assignment: CDR1 SGHDT and CDR2 YYEEEE. CDR3 nucleotides: TGTGCCAGCAGCTTGGGTTGGACAGGCATGAACACTGAAGCTTTCTTT. Amino acid sequence: CASSLGWTGMNTEAFF.

The rearrangement uses TRBV19 and TRBJ2-3; 7 bases map to TRBD2. The germline gives CDR1 LNHDA, CDR2 SQIVND (reference sequence). The CDR3 is 14 residues long. The V and J ends lost 3 bases and 7 bases, in that order; junction bases with no gene match: 7. The CDR3 DNA reads as TGTGCCAGTAGTATCGGGGGAGGGCCTAATACGCAGTATTTT. Amino acid sequence: CASSIGGGPNTQYF.

V and J are TRBV5-8 and TRBJ2-3, with D hard to call. CDR1 is SGHTS and CDR2 is YDEGEE in the germline V gene. V lost 1 base and J lost 6, with 3 bases in between. There are 11 residues in the CDR3. The CDR3, as DNA: TGTGCCAGCAGCTTGCTGGATACGCAGTATTTT. Translating gives CASSLLDTQYF.

This chain connects TRBV7-9 to TRBJ2-3; TRBD1 matches at 8 bases. The germline V gene has CDR1 SEHNR and CDR2 FQNEAQ (reference sequence). Trimming at V came to 5 bases and at J to 1 base, leaving 2 bases not matched to a gene. CDR3 size: 14 residues. CDR3 in DNA: TGTGCCAGCAGCCCGGGACAGGGCACAGATACGCAGTATTTT. It translates to CASSPGQGTDTQYF.